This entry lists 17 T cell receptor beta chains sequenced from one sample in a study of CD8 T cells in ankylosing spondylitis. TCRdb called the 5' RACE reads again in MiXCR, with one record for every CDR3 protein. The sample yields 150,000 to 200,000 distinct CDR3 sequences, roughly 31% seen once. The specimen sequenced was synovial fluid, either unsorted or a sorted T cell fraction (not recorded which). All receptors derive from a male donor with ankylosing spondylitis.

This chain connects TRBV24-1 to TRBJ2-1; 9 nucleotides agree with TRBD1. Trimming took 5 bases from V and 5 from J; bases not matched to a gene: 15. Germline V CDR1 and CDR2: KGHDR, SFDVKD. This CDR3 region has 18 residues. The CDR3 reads CATSAFTEGTGYDNEQFF. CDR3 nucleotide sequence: TGTGCCACCAGTGCCTTTACAGAAGGGACAGGGTACGACAATGAGCAGTTCTTC.

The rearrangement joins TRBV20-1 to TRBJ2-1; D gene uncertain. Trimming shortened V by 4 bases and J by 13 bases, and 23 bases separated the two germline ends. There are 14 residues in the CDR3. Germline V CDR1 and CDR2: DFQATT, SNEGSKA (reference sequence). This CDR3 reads CSATPPPHQWQQFF. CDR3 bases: TGCAGTGCTACTCCCCCCCCTCACCAGTGGCAACAGTTCTTC.

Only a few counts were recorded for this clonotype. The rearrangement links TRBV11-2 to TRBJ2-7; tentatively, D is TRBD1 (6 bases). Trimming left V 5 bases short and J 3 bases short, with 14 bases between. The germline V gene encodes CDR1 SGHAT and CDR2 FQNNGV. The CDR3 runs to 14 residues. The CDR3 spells CASSPRTVLYEQYF. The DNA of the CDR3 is TGTGCCAGCAGCCCAAGGACAGTTCTCTACGAGCAGTACTTC.

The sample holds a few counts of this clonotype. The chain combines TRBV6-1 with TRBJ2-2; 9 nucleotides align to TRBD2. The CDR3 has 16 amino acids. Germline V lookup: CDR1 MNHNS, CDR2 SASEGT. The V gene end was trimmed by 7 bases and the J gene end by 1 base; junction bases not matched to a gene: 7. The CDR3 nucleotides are TGTGCCAGCAAGCTCGTACTAGCGGGGAACACCGGGGAGCTGTTTTTT. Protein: CASKLVLAGNTGELFF.

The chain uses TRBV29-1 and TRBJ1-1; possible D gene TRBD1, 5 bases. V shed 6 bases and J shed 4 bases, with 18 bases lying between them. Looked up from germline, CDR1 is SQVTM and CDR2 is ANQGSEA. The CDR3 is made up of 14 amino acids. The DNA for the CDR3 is TGCAGCGTACCCACCGGGACGGCCGGCACTGAAGCTTTCTTT. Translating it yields CSVPTGTAGTEAFF.

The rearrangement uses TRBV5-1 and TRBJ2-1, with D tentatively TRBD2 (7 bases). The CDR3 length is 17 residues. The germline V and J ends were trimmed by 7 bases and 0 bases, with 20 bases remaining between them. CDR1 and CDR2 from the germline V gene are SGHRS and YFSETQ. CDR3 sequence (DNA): TGCGCCAGCCTTAGAGGGGGGGGGCCTAGCTCCTACAATGAGCAGTTCTTC. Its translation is CASLRGGGPSSYNEQFF. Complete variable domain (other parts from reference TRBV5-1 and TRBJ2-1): KAGVTQTPRYLIKTRGQQVTLSCSPISGHRSVSWYQQTPGQGLQFLFEYFSETQRNKGNFPGRFSGRQFSNSRSEMNVSTLELGDSALYLCASLRGGGPSSYNEQFFGPGTRLTVL.

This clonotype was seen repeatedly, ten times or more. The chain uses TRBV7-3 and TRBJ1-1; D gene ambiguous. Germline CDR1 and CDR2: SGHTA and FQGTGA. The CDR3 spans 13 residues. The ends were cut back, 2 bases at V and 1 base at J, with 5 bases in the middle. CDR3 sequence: CASSLSRNTEAFF. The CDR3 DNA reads TGTGCCAGCAGCTTATCTCGGAACACTGAAGCTTTCTTT.

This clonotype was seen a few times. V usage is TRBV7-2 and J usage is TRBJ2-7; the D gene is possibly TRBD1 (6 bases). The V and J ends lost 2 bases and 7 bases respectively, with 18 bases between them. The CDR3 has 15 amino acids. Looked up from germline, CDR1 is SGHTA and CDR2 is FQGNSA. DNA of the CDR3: TGTGCCAGCAGCTTACGCGTCGGCAGGGGTGGTGAGCAGTACTTC. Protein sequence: CASSLRVGRGGEQYF.

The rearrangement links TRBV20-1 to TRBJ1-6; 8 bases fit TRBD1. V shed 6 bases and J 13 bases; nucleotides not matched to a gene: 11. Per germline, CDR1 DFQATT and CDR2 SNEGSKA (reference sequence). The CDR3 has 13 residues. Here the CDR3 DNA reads TGCAGTGCCCTCGACAGGGGAGATCGTCCCCTCCACTTT. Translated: CSALDRGDRPLHF.

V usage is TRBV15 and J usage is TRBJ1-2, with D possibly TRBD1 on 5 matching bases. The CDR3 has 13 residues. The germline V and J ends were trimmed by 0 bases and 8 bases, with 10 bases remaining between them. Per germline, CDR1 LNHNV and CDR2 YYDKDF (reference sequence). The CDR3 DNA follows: TGTGCCACCAGCAGAGATAGAAGGGGAGGCTACACCTTC. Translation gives CATSRDRRGGYTF.

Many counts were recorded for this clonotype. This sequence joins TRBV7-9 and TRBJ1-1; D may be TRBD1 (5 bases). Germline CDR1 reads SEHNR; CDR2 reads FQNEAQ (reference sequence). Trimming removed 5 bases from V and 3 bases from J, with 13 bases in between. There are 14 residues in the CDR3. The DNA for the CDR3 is TGTGCCAGCAGCGCGGGATGGGGGGACACTGAAGCTTTCTTT. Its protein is CASSAGWGDTEAFF.

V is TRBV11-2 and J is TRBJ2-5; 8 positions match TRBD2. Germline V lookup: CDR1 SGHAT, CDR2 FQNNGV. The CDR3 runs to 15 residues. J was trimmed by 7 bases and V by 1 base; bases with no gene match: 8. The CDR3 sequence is CASSLGSSGSVTQYF. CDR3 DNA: TGTGCCAGCAGCTTAGGATCGAGCGGGAGCGTGACCCAGTACTTC.

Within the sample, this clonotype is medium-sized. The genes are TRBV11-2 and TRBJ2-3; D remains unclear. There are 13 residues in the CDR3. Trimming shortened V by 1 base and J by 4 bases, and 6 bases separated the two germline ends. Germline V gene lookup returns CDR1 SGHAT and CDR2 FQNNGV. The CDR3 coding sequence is TGTGCCAGCAGCTTAGGCTCACCAGATACGCAGTATTTT. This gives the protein CASSLGSPDTQYF.

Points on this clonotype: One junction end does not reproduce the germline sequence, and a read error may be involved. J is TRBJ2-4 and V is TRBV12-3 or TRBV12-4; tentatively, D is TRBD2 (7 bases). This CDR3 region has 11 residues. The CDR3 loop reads CASSLRGAMDF. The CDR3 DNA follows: TGTGCCAGCAGTTTACGGGGGGCTATGGACTTC.

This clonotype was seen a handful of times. As DNA, the CDR3 is TGTGCCAGCTCACCTGGGACAGGGGGCGGCTCTGGAAACACCATATATTTT. Amino acids: CASSPGTGGGSGNTIYF. The J gene is TRBJ1-3, the V gene TRBV18, with 12 bases matching TRBD1. Germline V gene lookup returns CDR1 KGHSH and CDR2 LQKENI. The CDR3 covers 17 residues. J was trimmed by 0 bases and V by 3 bases; bases with no gene match: 3.

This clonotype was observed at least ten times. CDR3 loop: CASGTTNEKLFF. The CDR3 DNA is TGTGCCAGCGGGACAACTAATGAAAAACTGTTTTTT. The chain recombines TRBV7-9 with TRBJ1-4; no reliable D call. In germline, CDR1 is SEHNR, CDR2 FQNEAQ (reference sequence). The V end was cut by 8 bases, the J end by 0 bases, with 4 bases between. This CDR3 has 12 amino acids. The entire variable domain, with the rest obtained from reference TRBV7-9 and TRBJ1-4, is as follows: DTGVSQNPRHKITKRGQNVTFRCDPISEHNRLYWYRQTLGQGPEFLTYFQNEAQLEKSRLLSDRFSAERPKGSFSTLEIQRTEQGDSAMYLCASGTTNEKLFFGSGTQLSVL.

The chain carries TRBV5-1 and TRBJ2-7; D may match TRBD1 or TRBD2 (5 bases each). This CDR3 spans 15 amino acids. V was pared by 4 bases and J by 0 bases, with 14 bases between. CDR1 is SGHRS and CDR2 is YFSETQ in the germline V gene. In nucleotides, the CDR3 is TGCGCCAGCAGCCACATCCGGGACCGCTCCTACGAGCAGTACTTC. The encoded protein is CASSHIRDRSYEQYF.